The clone carrying this TCR beta chain was picked up one time. This specimen belongs to a study of blood T cell repertoires in COVID-19. Study information: PBMCs, B-cell-depleted T cells, or T cells provided the cDNA or gDNA that made up the material.

Per the germline V gene, CDR1 is SGHRS and CDR2 is YFSETQ. The CDR3 contains 15 residues. V was clipped by 6 bases and J by 0 bases; unmatched bases: 4. Here immunoSEQ multiplex PCR was the method, and the copy in TCRdb shows in-frame clones only, minus some. In the table there are 250,000 to 350,000 clones, around 87% of which are singletons. The rearrangement uses TRBV5-1 and TRBJ2-2, with TRBD2 matching over 8 bases. The origin of this receptor is a woman aged 45 to 65 who had recovered from COVID-19. The sample taken for sequencing was peripheral blood. As DNA, the CDR3 is TGCGCCAGCACGCGTAGCGGGACGAACACCGGGGAGCTGTTTTTT. The encoded protein is CASTRSGTNTGELFF.